These T cell receptor beta chains were read from a single sample in a study of cytomegalovirus exposure and HLA in healthy donors. Method: immunoSEQ multiplex PCR; TCRdb's copy keeps in-frame clones and lacks some. The table for this sample gives 75,000 to 95,000 clones. The sample consisted of PBMCs. The receptors shown here come from a girl aged 5 to 17 in good health and CMV-seropositive. The CDR3 runs from the conserved cysteine through the conserved F or W. Each record gives: CDR3 protein, CDR3 DNA, J gene, V gene, D gene. D genes are given only for firm matches.

CASSLVPGALGNEQFF TGTGCCAGCAGCTTGGTGCCAGGGGCCCTGGGCAATGAGCAGTTCTTC TRBJ2-1 TRBV5-6 -
CASSPPGSNQPQHF TGCGCCAGCAGCCCCCCAGGGAGCAATCAGCCCCAGCATTTT TRBJ1-5 TRBV4-1 -
CASMTPTGQPQHF TGTGCCAGCATGACCCCCACAGGGCAGCCCCAGCATTTT TRBJ1-5 TRBV28 -
CASSVPGQPNTEAFF TGCGCCAGCAGCGTACCGGGACAGCCGAACACTGAAGCTTTCTTT TRBJ1-1 TRBV5-1 TRBD1
CASSVWGTGESEQYF TGTGCCAGCAGCGTCTGGGGGACAGGGGAAAGCGAGCAGTACTTC TRBJ2-7 TRBV9 TRBD1
CASSLGDRGRYEQYF TGTGCCAGCAGCTTGGGGGACAGGGGGCGGTACGAGCAGTACTTC TRBJ2-7 TRBV7-2 TRBD1
CASSPRGWGTEAFF TGTGCCAGCAGCCCCCGGGGGTGGGGGACTGAAGCTTTCTTT TRBJ1-1 TRBV28 -
CASSQGTSGSDNEQFF TGCGCCAGCAGCCAAGGTACTAGCGGGTCCGACAATGAGCAGTTCTTC TRBJ2-1 TRBV4-1 TRBD2
CASSESGGLETQYF TGTGCCAGCAGTGAATCCGGGGGGCTGGAGACCCAGTACTTC TRBJ2-5 TRBV6-1 -
CASSVSLSGEQFF TGTGCCAGCAGCGTATCCTTATCAGGGGAGCAGTTCTTC TRBJ2-1 TRBV9 -
CAWMGLQETQYF TGTGCCTGGATGGGCCTCCAAGAGACCCAGTACTTC TRBJ2-5 TRBV30 -
CASSQGTGGYEQYF TGTGCCAGCAGCCAGGGGACAGGGGGCTACGAGCAGTACTTC TRBJ2-7 TRBV27 TRBD1
CASSGGQSSHQPQHF TGTGCCAGCAGCGGGGGACAATCTTCCCATCAGCCCCAGCATTTT TRBJ1-5 TRBV5-8 -
CASRSRGTQYF TGTGCCAGCAGATCCAGGGGCACGCAGTATTTT TRBJ2-3 TRBV2 -
CASSPGTGINSPLHF TGCGCCAGCAGCCCTGGGACAGGCATTAATTCACCCCTCCACTTT TRBJ1-6 TRBV4-3 TRBD1
CASSWDRASGANVLTF TGTGCCAGTAGTTGGGACAGAGCCTCTGGGGCCAACGTCCTGACTTTC TRBJ2-6 TRBV19 TRBD1
CASSQTRDTQYF TGCGCCAGCAGCCAAACTAGGGATACGCAGTATTTT TRBJ2-3 TRBV4-3 -
CSVLGQGTTGELFF TGCAGCGTCTTAGGACAGGGTACTACCGGGGAGCTGTTTTTT TRBJ2-2 TRBV29-1 TRBD1
CAWSVRRGPANTGELFF TGTGCCTGGAGTGTACGGAGAGGGCCCGCGAACACCGGGGAGCTGTTTTTT TRBJ2-2 TRBV30 -
CASSATGWDTEAFF TGTGCCAGCAGCGCGACAGGGTGGGACACTGAAGCTTTCTTT TRBJ1-1 TRBV9 TRBD1
CASRPGQGAVYEQFF TGTGCCAGCAGGCCCGGACAGGGGGCGGTTTATGAGCAGTTCTTC TRBJ2-1 TRBV5-5 TRBD1
CASRSTVGQETQYF TGCGCCAGCAGAAGTACAGTGGGCCAAGAGACCCAGTACTTC TRBJ2-5 TRBV4-1 -
CASRPGQRTEDYTF TGTGCCAGCAGGCCGGGACAGAGAACCGAGGACTACACCTTC TRBJ1-2 TRBV6-1 TRBD1
CAWSRLGANTGELFF TGTGCCTGGAGTCGCCTCGGGGCGAACACCGGGGAGCTGTTTTTT TRBJ2-2 TRBV30 -
CASSPHGGYGYTF TGTGCCAGCAGCCCGCACGGAGGCTATGGCTACACCTTC TRBJ1-2 TRBV9 -
CASSTGQSPSYGYTF TGTGCCAGCAGCACGGGACAGTCTCCTTCCTACGGCTACACCTTC TRBJ1-2 TRBV9 TRBD1
CASSLDSLEKLFF TGTGCCAGCTCACTGGACAGCCTTGAAAAACTGTTTTTT TRBJ1-4 TRBV18 -
CASSLGLAKETQYF TGTGCCAGCAGCTTAGGGCTAGCTAAGGAGACCCAGTACTTC TRBJ2-5 TRBV7-2 -
CASSKGVTEAFF TGTGCCAGCAGTAAGGGGGTTACTGAAGCTTTCTTT TRBJ1-1 TRBV7-9 -
CASSRLLVNTEAFF TGCGCCAGCAGCCGACTTCTGGTGAACACTGAAGCTTTCTTT TRBJ1-1 TRBV4-1 -
CASSAWTGGNTEAFF TGTGCCAGCAGCGCTTGGACAGGTGGGAACACTGAAGCTTTCTTT TRBJ1-1 TRBV9 TRBD1
CASSAPGGGNNSPLHF TGTGCCAGTAGTGCTCCAGGGGGCGGGAATAATTCACCCCTACACTTT TRBJ1-6 TRBV19 TRBD1
CASSQDRLATNEKLFF TGCGCCAGCAGCCAAGATCGCTTAGCGACTAATGAAAAACTGTTTTTT TRBJ1-4 TRBV4-1 -
CASSQGLAGEETQYF TGCGCCAGCAGCCAAGGGTTAGCGGGGGAAGAGACCCAGTACTTC TRBJ2-5 TRBV4-3 TRBD2
CSVEVAGVNAYEQYF TGCAGCGTTGAAGTAGCCGGGGTGAACGCCTACGAGCAGTACTTC TRBJ2-7 TRBV29-1 -
CASSLRSKAGSYEQYF TGTGCCAGCAGCTTGAGGTCTAAGGCTGGGTCCTACGAGCAGTACTTC TRBJ2-7 TRBV13 -
CASSVQGMNTEAFF TGTGCCAGCAGTGTACAGGGGATGAACACTGAAGCTTTCTTT TRBJ1-1 TRBV2 TRBD1
CAWRPRQGNQPQHF TGTGCCTGGAGGCCGAGACAGGGAAATCAGCCCCAGCATTTT TRBJ1-5 TRBV30 TRBD1
CASQAENNNEQFF TGTGCCAGTCAGGCCGAGAACAACAATGAGCAGTTCTTC TRBJ2-1 TRBV19 -
CASSLGTSGGAAQFF TGTGCCAGCAGCTTAGGTACTAGCGGGGGGGCCGCGCAGTTCTTC TRBJ2-1 TRBV7-6 TRBD2
CASSFETGPGNTIYF TGTGCCAGCAGCTTCGAGACAGGGCCTGGAAACACCATATATTTT TRBJ1-3 TRBV5-6 TRBD1
CASSSSTAYTGELFF TGTGCCAGCAGTTCTTCCACAGCCTACACCGGGGAGCTGTTTTTT TRBJ2-2 TRBV6-5 -